This TCR beta chain was sequenced in a study of long-term antiretroviral therapy in people with HIV. Findings of the study overall: The repertoire was dominated at all time points by clones expanded before ART. Repertoires in HIV (unlike those of controls) had narrower CDR3 length ranges.

Germline V gene lookup returns CDR1 SGHRS and CDR2 YFSETQ. J gave up 4 bases and V 1 base, and 6 bases lay outside the gene matches. The CDR3 spans 15 residues. The assay used was immunoSEQ (version v3.0), run at survey level. Here immunoSEQ multiplex PCR was the method, and the copy in TCRdb shows in-frame clones only, minus some. The sample shows 45,000 or so clones, 94% of them seen only once. As for this clone: What it binds is unknown.

The sequence was obtained from a young man with HIV. This chain links TRBV5-1 with TRBJ1-2, with TRBD1 identical over 8 bases. The source material was unsorted PBMCs, sampled about 9 years after starting antiretroviral therapy. CDR3 DNA: TGCGCCAGCAGCTTGTCTCGGACAGGGACCTATGGCTACACCTTC. Translating gives CASSLSRTGTYGYTF.